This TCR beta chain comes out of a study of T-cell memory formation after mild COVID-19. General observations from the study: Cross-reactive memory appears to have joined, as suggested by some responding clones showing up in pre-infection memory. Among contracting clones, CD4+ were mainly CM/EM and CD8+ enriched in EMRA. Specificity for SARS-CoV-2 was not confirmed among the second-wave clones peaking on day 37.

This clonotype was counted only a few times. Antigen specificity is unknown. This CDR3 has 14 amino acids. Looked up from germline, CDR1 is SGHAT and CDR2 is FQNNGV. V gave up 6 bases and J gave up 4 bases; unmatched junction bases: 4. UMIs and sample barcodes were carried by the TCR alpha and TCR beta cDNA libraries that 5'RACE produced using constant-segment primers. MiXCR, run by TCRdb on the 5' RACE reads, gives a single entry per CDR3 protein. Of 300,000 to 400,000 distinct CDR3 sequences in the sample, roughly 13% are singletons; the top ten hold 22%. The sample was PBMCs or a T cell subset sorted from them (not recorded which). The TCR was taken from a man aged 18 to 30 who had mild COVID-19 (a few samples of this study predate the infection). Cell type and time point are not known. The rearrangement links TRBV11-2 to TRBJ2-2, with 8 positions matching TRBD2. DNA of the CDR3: TGTGCCAGCAGGTCACTAGCGGTCACCGGGGAGCTGTTTTTT. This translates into CASRSLAVTGELFF.